This T cell receptor (beta chain) was obtained from a study of blood T cell repertoires in COVID-19. The data were produced by immunoSEQ multiplex PCR, yet TCRdb's version contains in-frame clones alone and is incomplete. The data contain 75,000 to 100,000 clones, over 65% of them seen just once; the ten biggest clones take up roughly 10%. The CDR3 is 15 residues long. CDR1 and CDR2 from the germline V gene are MNHEY and SVGEGT. Losses at the gene ends were 5 bases for V and 4 bases for J; bases not matched to a gene: 9. The sequenced material came from peripheral blood. The TCR sequence derives from a human donor in a cohort sampled during active COVID-19. V is TRBV6-2 or TRBV6-3 and J is TRBJ1-1, with 8 bases that match TRBD1. CDR3 loop: CASSRTGIGATEAFF. CDR3 nucleotide sequence: TGTGCCAGCAGTAGGACAGGGATCGGGGCCACTGAAGCTTTCTTT.